Included here is one T cell receptor (beta chain) sequence, with context. What it binds is not known. Trimming took off 5 bases at V and 3 bases at J, with 17 bases between the two ends. Germline CDR1 is SNHLY and CDR2 is FYNNEI. The CDR3 extends over 16 amino acids. This sample was included in a study of T-cell memory formation after mild COVID-19. Study conclusions and caveats: Pre-infection memory held some responding clones, suggesting pre-existing cross-reactive T cells responded. CD8+ contracting clones occupied EMRA, while CD4+ ones occupied mainly CM and EM.

5'RACE with constant-segment primers built TCRalpha and TCRbeta cDNA libraries with UMIs. From the 5' RACE reads, TCRdb called clonotypes with MiXCR, one entry per CDR3 protein. The sample includes roughly 240,000 distinct CDR3 sequences, about 17% of them seen just once. The sequenced sample consisted of PBMCs or a T cell subset sorted from them (not recorded which). This receptor was taken from a man in his late teens or twenties who had mild COVID-19 (a few samples of this study predate the infection). Cell type and time point are not known. The chain carries TRBV2 and TRBJ1-5; D not certain. CDR3 in amino acids: CASSPPPHSNNQPQHF. CDR3 nucleotide sequence: TGTGCCAGCAGTCCCCCTCCGCATAGTAACAATCAGCCCCAGCATTTT.